The next 26 T cell receptor beta chains were all read from a single sample in a study of T cell changes during pregnancy in multiple sclerosis. Some clones are missing from TCRdb's copy, which holds only in-frame ones; the method was immunoSEQ multiplex PCR. The sample comprises roughly 30,000 clones, around 86% of which are singletons, and approximately 0.6% rests with the top ten. Sample: CD4+ T cells from peripheral blood mononuclear cells, taken in the first trimester of pregnancy. The receptors stem from a female donor in good health, enrolled as a control in a pregnancy study.

This sequence joins TRBV6-5 and TRBJ2-7; the D gene is possibly TRBD1 (6 bases). V dropped 5 bases and J dropped 6 bases, with 20 bases sitting between them. The V gene's germline CDR1 is MNHEY and CDR2 SVGAGI. The CDR3 consists of 15 residues. The CDR3 protein is CASSLWVRTECEQYF. For the CDR3, the DNA is TGTGCCAGCAGTCTGTGGGTTCGGACAGAATGCGAGCAGTACTTC.

This clone was detected only once. J is TRBJ2-2 and V is TRBV7-9; TRBD2 matches 13 bases. J lost 6 bases, V lost 7 bases, and 11 bases had no gene match. The CDR3 consists of 17 residues. Germline V lookup: CDR1 SEHNR, CDR2 FQNEAQ (reference sequence). The CDR3 sequence: CASTQLAGGLLAGELFF. Written as DNA, the CDR3 is TGTGCCAGCACTCAACTAGCGGGGGGGTTATTGGCCGGGGAGCTGTTTTTT.

This clone was picked up one time. The CDR3 is CASRPRDSGSYNEQFF. CDR3 DNA sequence: TGTGCCAGCAGACCCCGGGACAGCGGCTCCTACAATGAGCAGTTCTTC. This rearrangement joins TRBV5-5 to TRBJ2-1; 7 nucleotides match TRBD1. The V gene's germline CDR1 is SGHKS and CDR2 YYEKEE (reference sequence). The CDR3 has 16 residues. Trimming removed 5 bases from V and 0 bases from J; junction bases left unmatched: 8.

This chain joins TRBV5-5 and TRBJ1-2, with no clear D. The ends were cut back, 1 base at V and 8 bases at J, with 15 bases in the middle. This CDR3 is 14 amino acids long. The germline V gene encodes CDR1 SGHKS and CDR2 YYEKEE (reference sequence). The CDR3 region has the DNA TGTGCCAGCAGCTTGCCCGCCCTAGGCGGGGGCTACACCTTC. This codes for CASSLPALGGGYTF.

The chain recombines TRBV10-3 with TRBJ2-5; TRBD1 matches at 10 bases. This CDR3 region has 15 residues. Germline trimming cut 6 bases from V and 2 bases from J; bases unmatched to any gene: 6. In germline, CDR1 is ENHRY, CDR2 SYGVKD. The CDR3, as DNA: TGTGCCATCAGGGAGGACAGGGGGTTTCAAGAGACCCAGTACTTC. It translates to CAIREDRGFQETQYF.

This clone was seen only once. The genes are TRBV6-5 and TRBJ2-7, with TRBD2 matching 8 bases. The germline V gene encodes CDR1 MNHEY and CDR2 SVGAGI. The CDR3 totals 15 residues. Trimming cost V 4 bases and J 4 bases; bases outside gene matches: 9. This chain's CDR3 is CASSFSGGGFYEQYF. In nucleotides, the CDR3 is TGTGCCAGCAGTTTCTCGGGGGGGGGCTTTTACGAGCAGTACTTC.

The chain carries TRBV7-2 and TRBJ1-1, with TRBD1 identical over 7 bases. Germline V gene data show CDR1 as SGHTA and CDR2 as FQGNSA. The CDR3 is 13 amino acids. Trimming took 5 bases from V and 3 from J; bases not matched to a gene: 3. The CDR3 DNA reads as TGTGCCAGCAGCCAAACAGGGGACACTGAAGCTTTCTTT. It codes for CASSQTGDTEAFF.

The V call is TRBV21-1, the J call TRBJ1-5; no DNA check was done on the table's D call, TRBD1. TRBV21-1 is noted as a pseudogene. The length of the CDR3 is 18 residues. The CDR3 DNA reads as TGTGCCAGCAGCAAAGACAGCCCCAACCAGGGGGCGAGGCAGCCCCAGCATTTT. It translates to CASSKDSPNQGARQPQHF.

This chain links TRBV5-6 with TRBJ1-5, with 7 bases fitting TRBD1. Germline V gene lookup returns CDR1 SGHDT and CDR2 YYEEEE. V lost 4 bases, J lost 11 bases, and 9 bases stayed unmatched. This CDR3 is built from 13 residues. The CDR3 bases are TGTGCCAGCAGCACCACTTTAGGGACAGCCCAGCATTTT. Translating gives CASSTTLGTAQHF.

V is TRBV28 and J is TRBJ2-5; TRBD1 matches at 9 bases. This CDR3 has 15 amino acids. The V gene end was trimmed by 6 bases and the J gene end by 0 bases; junction bases not matched to a gene: 5. Germline V gene lookup returns CDR1 MDHEN and CDR2 SYDVKM. CDR3 residues: CASRAGTGNQETQYF. CDR3 coding DNA: TGTGCCAGCAGAGCCGGGACAGGGAACCAAGAGACCCAGTACTTC.

V usage is TRBV19 and J usage is TRBJ2-5, with 7 positions matching TRBD2. CDR3 size: 14 residues. Unmatched junction bases numbered 8, after V lost 9 bases and J lost 1 base. Germline CDR1 reads LNHDA; CDR2 reads SQIVND (reference sequence). The DNA of the CDR3 is TGTGCCAGCAGTGGGGGGGTGATCCAAGAGACCCAGTACTTC. This translates into CASSGGVIQETQYF.

V gene TRBV7-3 combines with J gene TRBJ2-2; TRBD1 is a possible D gene (6 bases). The V and J ends lost 1 base and 2 bases respectively, with 11 bases between them. The CDR3 totals 16 residues. Germline V gene sequence: CDR1 SGHTA, CDR2 FQGTGA. The DNA of the CDR3 is TGTGCCAGCAGCTTAATGGCAGGGGTAAACACCGGGGAGCTGTTTTTT. It translates to CASSLMAGVNTGELFF.

CDR3 bases: TGTGCCAGCAGTGTTCTAGCGGGAGGTAGCACAGATACGCAGTATTTT. Protein: CASSVLAGGSTDTQYF. This chain uses TRBV6-4 with TRBJ2-3; the match to TRBD2 covers 11 bases. The length of the CDR3 is 16 residues. J gave up 0 bases and V 4 bases, and 3 bases lay outside the gene matches. CDR1 MRHNA and CDR2 SNTAGT come from the germline V gene.

Of note for this clone: The same CDR3 is also encoded by other DNA sequences in this sample. CDR3 residues: CASSELAGGQETQYF. As DNA, the CDR3 is TGTGCCAGCAGTGAACTAGCGGGGGGGCAAGAGACCCAGTACTTC. The J gene is TRBJ2-5, the V gene TRBV6-1; 12 nucleotides line up with TRBD2. CDR1 is MNHNS and CDR2 is SASEGT in the germline V gene. Trimming at V came to 2 bases and at J to 2 bases, leaving 0 bases not matched to a gene. The CDR3 consists of 15 residues.

The chain recombines TRBV5-1 with TRBJ2-1, with 11 positions matching TRBD2. The CDR3 has 18 amino acids. Germline-derived CDR1 and CDR2 are SGHRS and YFSETQ. With 4 bases clipped from V and 7 bases from J, the junction kept 16 bases outside the gene matches. CDR3 coding DNA: TGCGCCAGCAGCCCTTTTTCCGGGACTAGCGGCTTAATTAATGAGCAGTTCTTC. As protein: CASSPFSGTSGLINEQFF. Full variable domain (remainder filled in from reference TRBV5-1 and TRBJ2-1): KAGVTQTPRYLIKTRGQQVTLSCSPISGHRSVSWYQQTPGQGLQFLFEYFSETQRNKGNFPGRFSGRQFSNSRSEMNVSTLELGDSALYLCASSPFSGTSGLINEQFFGPGTRLTVL.

This chain joins TRBV6-5 and TRBJ2-6; D gene ambiguous. Trimming stripped 6 bases from V and 2 bases from J, with 11 bases between. The CDR3 consists of 15 residues. In germline, CDR1 is MNHEY, CDR2 SVGAGI. The CDR3 coding sequence is TGTGCCAGCAGCTACCTAAAGACTGGGGCCAACGTCCTGACTTTC. It codes for CASSYLKTGANVLTF.

The V and J genes are TRBV2 and TRBJ2-5, with a weak D call TRBD1 (5 bases). V gave up 4 bases and J gave up 3 bases, with 6 bases separating them. Germline CDR1 reads SNHLY; CDR2 reads FYNNEI. The CDR3 loop spans 12 amino acids. DNA for the CDR3: TGTGCCAGCAGTGTGACAGAAGAGACCCAGTACTTC. As protein: CASSVTEETQYF.

V and J are TRBV7-9 and TRBJ2-1; perhaps TRBD2 as D (6 bases). Germline CDR1 is SEHNR and CDR2 is FQNEAQ (reference sequence). This CDR3 is built from 14 residues. V was cut by 3 bases and J by 6 bases, with 12 bases left in between. CDR3 region: CASSFTGTFNEQFF. As DNA, the CDR3 is TGTGCCAGCAGCTTCACCGGGACTTTCAATGAGCAGTTCTTC.

This chain uses TRBV7-6 with TRBJ2-1; 7 bases are a match to TRBD1. The length of the CDR3 is 15 residues. V was clipped by 0 bases and J by 3 bases; unmatched bases: 2. Germline assignment: CDR1 SGHVS and CDR2 FNYEAQ. The CDR3 is CASSLAGGFYNEQFF. In DNA, the CDR3 is TGTGCCAGCAGCTTAGCAGGGGGCTTCTACAATGAGCAGTTCTTC.

The chain carries TRBV30 and TRBJ2-6; weak D call: TRBD2 (5 bases). CDR1 is GTSNPN, CDR2 SVGIG, per germline (reference sequence). Between the trimmed V and J ends, which lost 4 bases and 2 bases, there was a span of 6 bases. CDR3 length equals 13 residues. The CDR3 region is CAWKRAGANVLTF. Written as DNA, the CDR3 is TGTGCCTGGAAGAGGGCTGGGGCCAACGTCCTGACTTTC.

The chain employs TRBV5-4 and TRBJ1-2; 7 bases line up with TRBD1. Germline V gene sequence: CDR1 SGHNT, CDR2 YYREEE (reference sequence). The junction had 5 bases not matched to a gene; V was cut back by 0 bases and J by 3 bases. The CDR3 length is 15 residues. As DNA, the CDR3 is TGTGCCAGCAGCTTGGAGGAGGGGGCGGACTATGGCTACACCTTC. Encoded protein: CASSLEEGADYGYTF. The full variable domain, with the rest looked up from reference TRBV5-4 and TRBJ1-2, is ETGVTQSPTHLIKTRGQQVTLRCSSQSGHNTVSWYQQALGQGPQFIFQYYREEENGRGNFPPRFSGLQFPNYSSELNVNALELDDSALYLCASSLEEGADYGYTFGSGTRLTVV.

This clone appeared a few times. The chain couples TRBV20-1 to TRBJ1-1; D is uncertain. The V end was cut by 7 bases, the J end by 2 bases, with 8 bases between. Germline-derived CDR1 and CDR2 are DFQATT and SNEGSKA (reference sequence). There are 11 residues in the CDR3. The chain's CDR3 is CSGGINTEAFF. As DNA, the CDR3 is TGCAGTGGCGGTATTAACACTGAAGCTTTCTTT.

The CDR3 DNA is TGTGCCAGCAGGGCACAGGGATCGAACACTGAAGCTTTCTTT. Translating gives CASRAQGSNTEAFF. This chain uses TRBV25-1 with TRBJ1-1, with D tentatively TRBD1 (6 bases). Per the germline V gene, CDR1 is MGHDK and CDR2 is SYGVNS. The CDR3 covers 14 residues. Trimming shortened V by 6 bases and J by 1 base, and 12 bases separated the two germline ends.

This rearrangement joins TRBV30 to TRBJ1-1, with no clear D. The germline V gene encodes CDR1 GTSNPN and CDR2 SVGIG (reference sequence). The CDR3 extends over 14 amino acids. V was clipped by 0 bases and J by 11 bases, with 19 bases between them. CDR3 nucleotides: TGTGCCTGGAGTGTTGGGCCGGCCGGGAATGAGGCTTTCTTT. Protein sequence: CAWSVGPAGNEAFF.

The chain recombines TRBV7-2 with TRBJ2-3, with 8 bases fitting TRBD2. V lost 5 bases, J lost 2 bases, and 6 bases stayed unmatched. From germline, CDR1 is SGHTA and CDR2 FQGNSA. This CDR3 has 15 residues. CDR3 amino acids: CASSLSAGVTDTQYF. For the CDR3, the DNA is TGTGCCAGCAGCCTGTCAGCGGGGGTCACAGATACGCAGTATTTT.

CDR3 protein: CASSLANRVANYGYTF. CDR3 nucleotide sequence: TGCGCCAGCAGCTTGGCCAACAGGGTAGCGAACTATGGCTACACCTTC. The chain joins TRBV5-1 to TRBJ1-2, with D maybe TRBD1 (6 bases). Germline-derived CDR1 and CDR2 are SGHRS and YFSETQ. V was clipped by 0 bases and J by 2 bases, with 14 bases between them. This CDR3 has 16 amino acids.